One and the same sample provided the 27 T cell receptor beta chains below, sequenced in a study of molecular identifiers for immune sequencing clone quantification (dated by TCRdb to between 2018 and 2020). The library was made by PCR. Sequencing used an Illumina HiSeq 4000. TCRdb applied fastp at Q25 and MiXCR to the public reads, then kept only in-frame beta chains. Each record represents a unique CDR3 protein, reported with the most common genes and DNA among its rows. Present in this sample are a few hundred thousand distinct CDR3 sequences, 20% to 25% of which were seen just once. Under 0.85% of the sample goes to the ten largest clones. Sequencing was carried out using naive CD8+ T cells from blood, with Jurkat cell RNA spiked in. The sample's cell subset or site label is to be understood as: FACS-sorted CD8+CD4-CCR7+CD45RA+ naive T cells. These receptors were taken from a human donor in good health. Some libraries in this study had Jurkat cell RNA spiked in.

This clonotype was seen repeatedly, ten times or more. The rearrangement uses TRBV30 and TRBJ1-1, with D unresolved. The V and J ends lost 5 bases and 1 base respectively, with 14 bases between them. The CDR3 has 14 amino acids. The V gene's germline CDR1 is GTSNPN and CDR2 SVGIG (reference sequence). The CDR3, as DNA: TGTGCCTGGGAAGAGGGCGGACCGAACACTGAAGCTTTCTTT. Translation gives CAWEEGGPNTEAFF.

The chain has TRBV19 and TRBJ2-3, with D hard to call. V was clipped by 9 bases and J by 3 bases, with 10 bases between them. Germline CDR1 reads LNHDA; CDR2 reads SQIVND (reference sequence). The CDR3 loop spans 12 amino acids. CDR3 sequence reads: CASGLPTDTQYF. DNA of the CDR3: TGTGCCAGCGGCCTTCCGACAGATACGCAGTATTTT.

This clonotype was found many times. The chain links TRBV7-9 to TRBJ2-7; possible D gene TRBD2, 6 bases. The CDR3 contains 14 residues. Germline CDR1 and CDR2: SEHNR and FQNEAQ (reference sequence). The germline V and J ends were trimmed by 7 bases and 2 bases, with 15 bases remaining between them. The CDR3, as DNA: TGTGCCAGCACCATAGGGGACTGGCCCTACGAGCAGTACTTC. Its translation: CASTIGDWPYEQYF.

This clonotype has more than one count but fewer than ten. This sequence may be a read error, since a much larger clone differs from it by one base. This rearrangement joins TRBV5-6 to TRBJ2-5; 9 positions agree with TRBD1. Germline V lookup: CDR1 SGHDT, CDR2 YYEEEE. The CDR3 runs 14 residues. V shed 4 bases and J 4 bases; nucleotides not matched to a gene: 5. The CDR3 loop is CASSIGTGLETQYF. The CDR3 region has the DNA TGTGCCAGCAGCATCGGGACAGGGCTAGAGACCCAGTACTTC. The whole variable domain, filled in from reference TRBV5-6 and TRBJ2-5, reads DAGVTQSPTHLIKTRGQQVTLRCSPKSGHDTVSWYQQALGQGPQFIFQYYEEEERQRGNFPDRFSGHQFPNYSSELNVNALLLGDSALYLCASSIGTGLETQYFGPGTRLLVL.

Comments on this clonotype: A much larger clonotype is one base distant, so this may be a read error. The gene calls are TRBV2 and TRBJ2-3; TRBD1 aligns across 7 bases. Looked up from germline, CDR1 is SNHLY and CDR2 is FYNNEI. CDR3 length: 16 residues. Here the CDR3 reads CASSGIEIERTGTQYF. The CDR3 coding sequence is TGTGCCAGCAGTGGGATTGAGATAGAAAGGACAGGTACGCAGTATTTT.

The J gene is TRBJ2-7, the V gene TRBV30, with D possibly being TRBD1 or TRBD2 (5 bases each). V was cut by 2 bases and J by 0 bases, with 11 bases left in between. The CDR3 is 14 amino acids. The germline CDR1 and CDR2 sequences are GTSNPN and SVGIG (reference sequence). This CDR3 reads CAWSWGISSYEQYF. As DNA, the CDR3 is TGTGCCTGGAGTTGGGGGATCAGCTCCTACGAGCAGTACTTC.

This clonotype was counted only a few times. V and J are TRBV29-1 and TRBJ2-7, with TRBD2 identical over 10 bases. Germline CDR1 and CDR2: SQVTM and ANQGSEA. V shed 6 bases and J 6 bases; nucleotides not matched to a gene: 11. This CDR3 contains 14 residues. CDR3 loop: CSVASSGSRGEQYF. The CDR3 bases are TGCAGCGTGGCTTCTAGCGGGAGCCGGGGCGAGCAGTACTTC.

This clonotype was seen ten or more times. The J gene is TRBJ2-7, the V gene TRBV28; D uncertain. V was clipped by 4 bases and J by 2 bases, with 15 bases between them. The CDR3 consists of 15 residues. The germline V gene has CDR1 MDHEN and CDR2 SYDVKM. CDR3 coding DNA: TGTGCCAGCAGTTCCTACCCGGAGAGGACCTACGAGCAGTACTTC. As protein: CASSSYPERTYEQYF.

This clonotype was detected ten times or more. The chain is built from TRBV29-1 and TRBJ2-2; unclear D gene. This CDR3 contains 12 residues. Trimming took 5 bases from V and 4 from J, leaving 8 bases between them. The germline CDR1 and CDR2 sequences are SQVTM and ANQGSEA. CDR3 DNA: TGCAGCGTTCCAACACCCACCGGGGAGCTGTTTTTT. Amino acids: CSVPTPTGELFF.

A note on this clonotype: This sequence may be a read error, since a much larger clone differs from it by one base. The chain employs TRBV7-9 and TRBJ1-2, with 9 bases matching TRBD1. V dropped 5 bases and J dropped 6; count of bases not matched to a gene: 10. The CDR3 is made up of 15 amino acids. CDR1 is SEHNR and CDR2 is FQNEAQ in the germline V gene (reference sequence). CDR3 sequence (DNA): TGTGCCAGCAGCCCTAGGACAGGGGAGGGCCATGGCTACACCTTC. Translating gives CASSPRTGEGHGYTF.

In the case of this clonotype: A clone one base away is much larger, so this may be a read error. CDR3 region: CNAIKRSSYEQYF. The CDR3 DNA sequence: TGCAATGCTATCAAGCGGAGCTCCTACGAGCAGTACTTC. This sequence joins TRBV20-1 and TRBJ2-7; D is possibly TRBD2 (5 bases). CDR3 length: 13 residues. The V gene's germline CDR1 is DFQATT and CDR2 SNEGSKA (reference sequence).

This clonotype was observed many times. The V gene is TRBV4-1, the J gene TRBJ1-1, with D unclear. Trimming stripped 4 bases from V and 6 bases from J, with 12 bases between. Germline loops: CDR1 MGHRA, CDR2 YSYEKL. The length of the CDR3 is 13 residues. The chain's CDR3 is CASSPYGSPEAFF. The CDR3 DNA is TGCGCCAGCAGCCCCTACGGGTCCCCTGAAGCTTTCTTT.

This clonotype appeared a few times. J is TRBJ2-5 and V is TRBV20-1; 10 nucleotides agree with TRBD1. This CDR3 has 14 amino acids. Germline CDR1 is DFQATT and CDR2 is SNEGSKA (reference sequence). With 3 bases clipped from V and 5 bases from J, the junction kept 6 bases outside the gene matches. The CDR3 nucleotides are TGCAGTGCTAGGAGGACAGGGGGACGGGAGACCCAGTACTTC. Its translation is CSARRTGGRETQYF.

The chain employs TRBV12-3 or TRBV12-4 and TRBJ2-5; a weak D match, TRBD1 (6 bases). V shed 6 bases and J shed 5 bases, with 19 bases lying between them. There are 15 residues in the CDR3. As DNA, the CDR3 is TGTGCCAGCAGCACAGGGCTGGGGGTCTGGGAGACCCAGTACTTC. Protein product: CASSTGLGVWETQYF.

This clonotype was recorded a few times. CDR3 nucleotides: TGTGCCAGCAGGGTAGCGGCCTCCCAAGAGACCCAGTACTTC. Amino acids: CASRVAASQETQYF. The V gene is TRBV6-1, the J gene TRBJ2-5; a possible D gene is TRBD2 (6 bases). Looked up from germline, CDR1 is MNHNS and CDR2 is SASEGT. This CDR3 region has 14 residues. Trimming removed 6 bases at V and 1 base at J, with 12 bases between.

This clonotype was seen repeatedly, ten times or more. The J gene is TRBJ2-2, the V gene TRBV9; TRBD1 or TRBD2 may be the D gene (5 bases each). V lost 3 bases, J lost 3 bases, and 9 bases lay in between. CDR3 length: 14 amino acids. Germline V gives CDR1 SGDLS, CDR2 YYNGEE. CDR3 DNA: TGTGCCAGCAGCGAGCAGGGAGACACCGGGGAGCTGTTTTTT. It codes for CASSEQGDTGELFF. The entire variable domain, with the rest obtained from reference TRBV9 and TRBJ2-2, is as follows: DSGVTQTPKHLITATGQRVTLRCSPRSGDLSVYWYQQSLDQGLQFLIQYYNGEERAKGNILERFSAQQFPDLHSELNLSSLELGDSALYFCASSEQGDTGELFFGEGSRLTVL.

This clonotype was seen a single time. With a much larger clone just one base away, this may be a read error. Here the CDR3 reads CAWTGSGTGELFF. The CDR3 region has the DNA TGTGCCTGGACAGGGAGCGGGACCGGGGAGCTGTTTTTT. This rearrangement joins TRBV30 to TRBJ2-2; D is possibly TRBD2 (6 bases). Germline V CDR1 and CDR2: GTSNPN, SVGIG (reference sequence). The CDR3 extends over 13 amino acids. V shed 4 bases and J shed 5 bases, with 11 bases lying between them.

In this sample, this clonotype turned up a few times. V usage is TRBV19 and J usage is TRBJ1-1; D remains unclear. Germline CDR1 and CDR2: LNHDA and SQIVND (reference sequence). The V and J ends lost 2 bases and 2 bases respectively, with 9 bases between them. The CDR3 contains 14 residues. This CDR3 is CASSIFGANTEAFF. DNA of the CDR3: TGTGCCAGTAGTATATTTGGAGCAAACACTGAAGCTTTCTTT.

The V call is TRBV21-1, the J call TRBJ1-5. TRBV21-1 corresponds to a pseudogene. The CDR3 spans 15 residues. Written as DNA, the CDR3 is TGTGCCAGCAGCAAAGGGCGGTGGGGATGGCAGCCCCAGCATTTT. Protein product: CASSKGRWGWQPQHF.

With respect to this clonotype: It is likely a read error, because the conserved phenylalanine at the end of the CDR3 is missing. CDR3 sequence: CASNPTGGSYEQFL. The CDR3 DNA is TGTGCCAGCAACCCAACAGGGGGGTCTTATGAGCAGTTCCTC. The gene calls are TRBV9 and TRBJ2-1, with 8 nucleotides matching TRBD1. The CDR3 is 14 residues long. Germline loops: CDR1 SGDLS, CDR2 YYNGEE. Trimming cost V 6 bases and J 8 bases; bases outside gene matches: 10.

The V gene is TRBV20-1, the J gene TRBJ1-5, with D uncertain. The CDR3 is 17 residues long. V lost 4 bases, J lost 4 bases, and 23 bases lay in between. The germline V gene has CDR1 DFQATT and CDR2 SNEGSKA (reference sequence). The CDR3 DNA sequence: TGCAGTGCTATTCGCACCTTATCGAGGCCCCCTAATCAGCCCCAGCATTTT. This translates into CSAIRTLSRPPNQPQHF.

The V gene is TRBV4-3, the J gene TRBJ2-1; the D gene is possibly TRBD1 (7 bases). V lost 0 bases, J lost 4 bases, and 16 bases lay in between. Per the germline V gene, CDR1 is LGHNA and CDR2 is YSLEER. The CDR3 runs 17 residues. The CDR3 DNA is TGCGCCAGCAGCCAAGATCACGGCAGGGGGAGGTACAATGAGCAGTTCTTC. As protein: CASSQDHGRGRYNEQFF.

The chain has TRBV9 and TRBJ1-5, with TRBD1 matching over 11 bases. Germline loops: CDR1 SGDLS, CDR2 YYNGEE. With 5 bases clipped from V and 6 bases from J, the junction kept 10 bases outside the gene matches. There are 16 residues in the CDR3. CDR3 amino acids: CASSTGRTGGFQPQHF. The DNA for the CDR3 is TGTGCCAGCAGTACTGGGAGGACAGGGGGCTTTCAGCCCCAGCATTTT.

Notes on this clonotype: An end of the junction differs from the germline gene, which may be a read error. The CDR3 here is CASSSPSDMTNYCYTF. DNA of the CDR3: TGTGCCAGCAGCTCCCCGTCAGACATGACTAACTATTGCTACACCTTC. The rearrangement links TRBV5-6 to TRBJ1-2, with unresolved D. Germline CDR1 reads SGHDT; CDR2 reads YYEEEE. The CDR3 is 16 amino acids. Supplemented by reference TRBV5-6 and TRBJ1-2, the full variable domain reads DAGVTQSPTHLIKTRGQQVTLRCSPKSGHDTVSWYQQALGQGPQFIFQYYEEEERQRGNFPDRFSGHQFPNYSSELNVNALLLGDSALYLCASSSPSDMTNYCYTFGSGTRLTVV.

V is TRBV6-2 or TRBV6-3 and J is TRBJ1-1, with D unclear. The CDR3 has 13 amino acids. Germline V gives CDR1 MNHEY, CDR2 SVGEGT. V lost 1 base and J 3 bases, leaving 6 bases between the germline ends. As DNA, the CDR3 is TGTGCCAGCAGTTACTATGGGTACACTGAAGCTTTCTTT. It specifies CASSYYGYTEAFF.

This clonotype was picked up a small number of times. The chain has TRBV15 and TRBJ2-7, with 8 nucleotides matching TRBD1. CDR3 size: 16 residues. Trimming at V came to 1 base and at J to 1 base, leaving 6 bases not matched to a gene. CDR1 LNHNV and CDR2 YYDKDF come from the germline V gene (reference sequence). The CDR3 nucleotides read TGTGCCACCAGCAGAGCCGTGACAGGGGCTTCCTACGAGCAGTACTTC. Its translation is CATSRAVTGASYEQYF.

The sample holds a few counts of this clonotype. The V and J genes are TRBV27 and TRBJ2-3; D remains ambiguous. Germline CDR1 reads MNHEY; CDR2 reads SMNVEV (reference sequence). The V end lost 8 bases, the J end lost 1 base, and 19 bases lay between the germline ends. CDR3 length: 16 residues. The CDR3 coding sequence is TGTGCCAGCGGGGTGGCAGACCCATCACGCACAGATACGCAGTATTTT. This codes for CASGVADPSRTDTQYF.